This T cell receptor (beta chain) was captured by sequencing in a study of T-cell memory formation after mild COVID-19. Study details: TCR clusters were mostly confined to one donor each.

TCRdb re-called the 5' RACE reads through MiXCR, storing one row per CDR3 protein. The sample carries approximately 260,000 distinct CDR3 sequences, 15% to 20% recorded once. Study-wide points: In second-wave clones peaking day 37, SARS-CoV-2 specificity remained unconfirmed. Day 15 to 85 contractors were CD4/CD8 balanced; later expanders leaned CD4+. Certain responding clones were present in pre-infection memory, suggesting participation of cross-reactive memory.

V lost 5 bases and J lost 5; bases outside the gene matches: 9. The CDR3 has 15 residues. In germline, CDR1 is SGHTA, CDR2 FQGNSA. Concerning this clonotype: Its specificity is unknown.

The J gene is TRBJ2-5, the V gene TRBV7-2, with 9 bases matching TRBD2. This sequence was found in a man aged 18 to 30 who had mild COVID-19 (a few samples of this study predate the infection). Cell type and time point are not known. Sequencing was done on a sample of PBMCs or a T cell subset sorted from them (not recorded which). CDR3 residues: CASSGRGLAGETQYF. The CDR3 nucleotides are TGTGCCAGCAGCGGCCGGGGACTAGCTGGGGAGACCCAGTACTTC.